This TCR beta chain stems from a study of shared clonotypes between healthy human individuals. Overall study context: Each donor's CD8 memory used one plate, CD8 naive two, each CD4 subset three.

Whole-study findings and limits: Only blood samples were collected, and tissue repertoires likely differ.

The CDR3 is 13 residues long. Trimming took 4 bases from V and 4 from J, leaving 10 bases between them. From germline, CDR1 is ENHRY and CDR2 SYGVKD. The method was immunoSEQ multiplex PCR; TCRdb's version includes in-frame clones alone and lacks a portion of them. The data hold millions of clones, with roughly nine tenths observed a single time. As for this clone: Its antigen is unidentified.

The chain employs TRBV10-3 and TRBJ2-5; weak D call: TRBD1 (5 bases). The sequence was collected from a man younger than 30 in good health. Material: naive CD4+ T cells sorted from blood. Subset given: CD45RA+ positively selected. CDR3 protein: CAISGSRVETQYF. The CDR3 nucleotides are TGTGCCATCAGTGGTTCCAGGGTAGAGACCCAGTACTTC.